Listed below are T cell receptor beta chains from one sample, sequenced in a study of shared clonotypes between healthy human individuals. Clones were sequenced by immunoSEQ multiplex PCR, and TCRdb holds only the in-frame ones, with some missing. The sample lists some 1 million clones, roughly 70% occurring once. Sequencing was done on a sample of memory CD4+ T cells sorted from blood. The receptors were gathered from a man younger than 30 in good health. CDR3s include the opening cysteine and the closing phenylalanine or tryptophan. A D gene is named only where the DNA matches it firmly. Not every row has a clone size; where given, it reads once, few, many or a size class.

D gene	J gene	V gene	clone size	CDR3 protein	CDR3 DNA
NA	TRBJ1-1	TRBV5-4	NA	CASSGRVPTEAFF	TGTGCCAGCAGCGGGAGGGTGCCAACTGAAGCTTTCTTT
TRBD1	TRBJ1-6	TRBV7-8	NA	CASSFTGTVANSPLHF	TGTGCCAGCAGCTTTACCGGGACAGTGGCCAATTCACCCCTCCACTTT
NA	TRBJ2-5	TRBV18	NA	CASSPKGETQYF	TGTGCCAGCTCACCCAAGGGCGAGACCCAGTACTTC
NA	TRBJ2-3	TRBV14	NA	CASSQMQSTSDTQYF	TGTGCCAGCAGCCAAATGCAATCCACTAGTGATACGCAGTATTTT
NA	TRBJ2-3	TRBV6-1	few	CASSWGTDTQYF	TGTGCCAGCAGCTGGGGGACAGATACGCAGTATTTT
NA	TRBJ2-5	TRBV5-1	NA	CASSVGGYGQGTETQYF	TGCGCCAGCAGCGTGGGAGGGTACGGACAGGGAACGGAGACCCAGTACTTC
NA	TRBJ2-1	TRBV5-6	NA	CASSSTIGSRSYNEQFF	TGTGCCAGCAGCTCGACCATAGGCTCCCGCTCCTACAATGAGCAGTTCTTC
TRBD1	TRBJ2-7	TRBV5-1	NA	CASSSTGGSSREQYF	TGCGCCAGCAGCTCTACAGGGGGTAGTTCGCGGGAGCAGTACTTC
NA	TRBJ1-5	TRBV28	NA	CASSGLRGGNQPQHF	TGTGCCAGCAGCGGGCTTAGGGGCGGCAATCAGCCCCAGCATTTT
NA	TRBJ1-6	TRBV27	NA	CASSLWSNSPLHF	TGTGCCAGCAGTTTATGGTCTAATTCACCCCTCCACTTT
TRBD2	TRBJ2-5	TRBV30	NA	CAWSGKTSGQETQYF	TGTGCCTGGAGTGGGAAAACTAGCGGCCAAGAGACCCAGTACTTC
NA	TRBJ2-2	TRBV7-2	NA	CASSLALSGTGELFF	TGTGCCAGCAGCTTAGCGCTCTCGGGCACCGGGGAGCTGTTTTTT
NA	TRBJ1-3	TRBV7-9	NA	CASSDTDSGNTIYF	TGTGCCAGCAGCGACACAGACTCTGGAAACACCATATATTTT
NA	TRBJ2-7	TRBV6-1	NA	CASSRTGDYEQYF	TGTGCCAGCAGTCGGACGGGCGACTACGAGCAGTACTTC
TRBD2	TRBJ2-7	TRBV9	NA	CASSVMGLGSEQYF	TGTGCCAGCAGCGTAATGGGACTAGGGTCCGAGCAGTACTTC
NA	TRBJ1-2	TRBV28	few	CASTYAYGYTF	TGTGCCAGCACCTATGCCTATGGCTACACCTTC
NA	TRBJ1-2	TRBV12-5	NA	CASGFSPQAGGYTF	TGTGCTAGTGGTTTTTCCCCACAGGCGGGTGGCTACACCTTC
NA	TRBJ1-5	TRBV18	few	CASSPAGNQPQHF	TGTGCCAGCTCACCGGCGGGCAATCAGCCCCAGCATTTT
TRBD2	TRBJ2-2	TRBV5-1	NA	CASSIYTSGANTGELFF	TGCGCCAGCAGCATATACACTAGCGGGGCGAACACCGGGGAGCTGTTTTTT
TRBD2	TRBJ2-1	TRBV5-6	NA	CASRGRGINEQFF	TGTGCCAGCAGGGGGAGGGGTATCAATGAGCAGTTCTTC
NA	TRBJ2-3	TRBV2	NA	CASSDGRASTDTQYF	TGTGCCAGCAGTGACGGGCGGGCAAGCACAGATACGCAGTATTTT
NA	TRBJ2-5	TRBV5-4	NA	CASSLDNRGGRETQYF	TGTGCCAGCAGCTTGGATAACAGGGGAGGGCGAGAGACCCAGTACTTC
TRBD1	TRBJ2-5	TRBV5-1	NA	CASSLWRRQGGETQYF	TGCGCCAGCAGCTTGTGGCGGAGACAGGGGGGAGAGACCCAGTACTTC
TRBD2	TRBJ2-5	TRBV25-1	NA	CASSDFGRGTERETQYF	TGTGCCAGCAGTGACTTTGGGCGGGGGACGGAAAGAGAGACCCAGTACTTC
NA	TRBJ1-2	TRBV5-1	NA	CASSSEGYGYTF	TGCGCCAGCAGCTCGGAGGGCTATGGCTACACCTTC
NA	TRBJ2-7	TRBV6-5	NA	CASSWTELWYF	TGTGCCAGCAGCTGGACGGAGTTGTGGTACTTC
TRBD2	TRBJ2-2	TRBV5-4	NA	CASSKRDLANTGELFF	TGTGCCAGCAGCAAGCGGGACTTGGCTAACACCGGGGAGCTGTTTTTT
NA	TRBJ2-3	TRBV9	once	CASSVRLAADTQYF	TGTGCCAGCAGCGTCAGACTGGCGGCCGATACGCAGTATTTT
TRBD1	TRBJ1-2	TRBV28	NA	CASSPRTGGYGYTF	TGTGCCAGCAGTCCTCGGACAGGGGGCTATGGCTACACCTTC
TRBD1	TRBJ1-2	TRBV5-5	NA	CASSSLPDREYGYTF	TGTGCCAGCAGCTCATTACCGGACAGGGAATATGGCTACACCTTC
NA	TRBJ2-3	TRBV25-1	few	CASSVTGTDTQYF	TGTGCCAGCAGTGTAACAGGGACAGATACGCAGTATTTT
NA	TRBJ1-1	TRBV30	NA	CAWSVRWTEAFF	TGTGCCTGGAGTGTACGGTGGACTGAAGCTTTCTTT
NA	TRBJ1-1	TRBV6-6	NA	CASSRGQSTEAFF	TGTGCCAGCAGTCGCGGACAGAGCACTGAAGCTTTCTTT